This T cell receptor beta chain is from a study of T cells after yellow fever vaccination. One entry per CDR3 protein results from TCRdb running MiXCR on the 5' RACE reads. Here the sample spans about 330,000 distinct CDR3 sequences, roughly 8% being singletons. CDR1 and CDR2 from the germline V gene are MNHEY and SMNVEV (reference sequence). V was clipped by 5 bases and J by 1 base, with 24 bases between them. The CDR3 is made up of 20 amino acids. This clonotype has a handful of counts. The chain links TRBV27 to TRBJ2-6; D might be TRBD1 or TRBD2, each matching 5 bases. The clonotype comes from a man younger than 35 who received the YFV17D yellow fever vaccine. The specimen comprised PBMCs, sampled around 45 days after the first yellow fever vaccination. The CDR3 nucleotides read TGTGCCAGCAGTACCTTTCCGAGGGCAGGGTATGAATCTGGGGCCAACGTCCTGACTTTC. It codes for CASSTFPRAGYESGANVLTF. The full variable domain, its missing parts supplied by reference TRBV27 and TRBJ2-6, is EAQVTQNPRYLITVTGKKLTVTCSQNMNHEYMSWYRQDPGLGLRQIYYSMNVEVTDKGDVPEGYKVSRKEKRNFPLILESPSPNQTSLYFCASSTFPRAGYESGANVLTFGAGSRLTVL.